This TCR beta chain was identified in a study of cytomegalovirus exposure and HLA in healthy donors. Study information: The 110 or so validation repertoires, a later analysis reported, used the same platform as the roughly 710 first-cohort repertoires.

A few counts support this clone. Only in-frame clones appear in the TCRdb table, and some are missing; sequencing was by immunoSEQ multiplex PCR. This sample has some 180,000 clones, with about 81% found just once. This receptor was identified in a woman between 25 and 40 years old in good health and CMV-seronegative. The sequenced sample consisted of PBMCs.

The CDR3 reads CASSLEHSTGNEQYF. In DNA, the CDR3 is TGTGCCAGCAGCTTAGAGCATTCGACAGGGAATGAGCAGTACTTC. The genes are TRBV11-3 and TRBJ2-7; 7 nucleotides match TRBD1. Germline-derived CDR1 and CDR2 are SGHNT and YENEEA. Trimming at V came to 0 bases and at J to 7 bases, leaving 9 bases not matched to a gene. The CDR3 runs 15 residues.